The 20 T cell receptor beta chains below come from one sample, sequenced in a study of cytomegalovirus exposure and HLA in healthy donors. PCR employed 60 Vbeta and 13 Jbeta primers. Only in-frame clones appear in the TCRdb table, and some are missing; sequencing was by immunoSEQ multiplex PCR. The sample lists 110,000 to 150,000 clones, approximately 84% seen once, with 9% to 10% in the top ten. Sequencing was done on a sample of PBMCs. These receptors came from a woman aged 55-69 years in good health and CMV-seropositive.

The V gene is TRBV5-3, the J gene TRBJ2-4; tentative D call: TRBD1 (5 bases). TRBV5-3 is marked as an open reading frame, function uncertain. This CDR3 is built from 14 residues. Trimming pared 0 bases from V and 2 bases from J, leaving 6 bases between. CDR3 sequence reads: CARSLAGSKNIQYF. As DNA, the CDR3 is TGTGCCAGAAGCTTGGCAGGGTCCAAAAACATTCAGTACTTC.

This chain connects TRBV5-5 to TRBJ2-7; 8 nucleotides match TRBD1. The germline CDR1 and CDR2 sequences are SGHKS and YYEKEE (reference sequence). V was clipped by 2 bases and J by 5 bases; unmatched bases: 12. The CDR3 is made up of 16 amino acids. CDR3 sequence: CASSLLRTGKAHEQYF. The CDR3 DNA is TGTGCCAGCAGCTTACTCCGGACAGGGAAGGCCCACGAGCAGTACTTC.

This sequence joins TRBV5-6 and TRBJ1-1, with D perhaps matching TRBD1 (5 bases). Trimming stripped 3 bases from V and 1 base from J, with 10 bases between. The CDR3 has 14 residues. Germline-derived CDR1 and CDR2 are SGHDT and YYEEEE. This CDR3 is CASSWRGGNTEAFF. The CDR3 DNA reads as TGTGCCAGCAGCTGGCGGGGGGGGAACACTGAAGCTTTCTTT.

The chain links TRBV11-2 to TRBJ1-1; 7 nucleotides line up with TRBD1. The length of the CDR3 is 17 residues. Germline lookup yields CDR1 SGHAT and CDR2 FQNNGV. V shed 2 bases, J shed 1 base, and the junction held 10 bases outside the gene matches. Written as DNA, the CDR3 is TGTGCCAGCAGCTTAACCACAGGGGTTTCTCCGAACACTGAAGCTTTCTTT. Its translation is CASSLTTGVSPNTEAFF.

This chain uses TRBV5-7 with TRBJ1-6, with D perhaps TRBD1 (6 bases). TRBV5-7 carries the ORF label, with uncertain function. CDR3 length: 17 residues. V was clipped by 8 bases and J by 0 bases, with 18 bases between them. For the CDR3, the DNA is TGTGCCAGAAAACAGGGTCCGCTCGGCTCCTATAATTCACCCCTCCACTTT. Protein sequence: CARKQGPLGSYNSPLHF.

V usage is TRBV5-1 and J usage is TRBJ1-4, with D perhaps TRBD1 (6 bases). There are 15 residues in the CDR3. The germline V and J ends were trimmed by 1 base and 4 bases, with 11 bases remaining between them. Looked up from germline, CDR1 is SGHRS and CDR2 is YFSETQ. CDR3 in DNA: TGCGCCAGCAGCTTGACAGGGATCTATAATGAAAAACTGTTTTTT. Amino acids: CASSLTGIYNEKLFF.

The chain recombines TRBV30 with TRBJ2-7; 7 nucleotides match TRBD2. This CDR3 has 12 amino acids. V shed 3 bases and J 6 bases; nucleotides not matched to a gene: 5. Germline CDR1 and CDR2: GTSNPN and SVGIG (reference sequence). The DNA of the CDR3 is TGTGCCTGGAGCCGAACGGGGGGCGAGCAGTACTTC. Translation: CAWSRTGGEQYF.

The V and J genes are TRBV7-2 and TRBJ2-5; maybe TRBD2 (6 bases). Trimming shortened V by 5 bases and J by 5 bases, and 15 bases separated the two germline ends. CDR1 is SGHTA and CDR2 is FQGNSA in the germline V gene. The CDR3 runs to 14 residues. CDR3 bases: TGTGCCAGCAGCCTGGGGCGGGACGGGGAGACCCAGTACTTC. It is translated as CASSLGRDGETQYF.

Only one count was recorded for this clone. The chain links TRBV16 to TRBJ2-7, with 9 bases aligning to TRBD1. J gave up 5 bases and V 3 bases, and 2 bases lay outside the gene matches. Per germline, CDR1 KGHSY and CDR2 FQNENV. The CDR3 has 13 residues. DNA for the CDR3: TGTGCCAGCAGCCAGACAGGGGGGCACGAGCAGTACTTC. It translates to CASSQTGGHEQYF. Complete variable domain (other parts from reference TRBV16 and TRBJ2-7): GEEVAQTPKHLVRGEGQKAKLYCAPIKGHSYVFWYQQVLKNEFKFLISFQNENVFDETGMPKERFSAKCLPNSPCSLEIQATKLEDSAVYFCASSQTGGHEQYFGPGTRLTVT.

In this sample, this clone turned up once. The chain combines TRBV7-2 with TRBJ2-7; 11 nucleotides agree with TRBD1. Germline values: CDR1 SGHTA, CDR2 FQGNSA. V shed 5 bases and J 1 base; nucleotides not matched to a gene: 4. The CDR3 spans 15 residues. CDR3 coding DNA: TGTGCCAGCAGCACGGGACAGGGGGGTTCCTACGAGCAGTACTTC. This encodes CASSTGQGGSYEQYF.

This clone was seen just once. CDR3 loop: CASSANRDGNEKLFF. For the CDR3, the DNA is TGTGCCAGCAGTGCCAACAGGGACGGGAATGAAAAACTGTTTTTT. The chain combines TRBV6-4 with TRBJ1-4, with a weak D call TRBD1 (6 bases). V was clipped by 4 bases and J by 5 bases, with 14 bases between them. The CDR3 contains 15 residues. Germline CDR1 MRHNA, CDR2 SNTAGT.

This clone showed up just once. V is TRBV7-2 and J is TRBJ1-3; D is possibly TRBD1 (6 bases). The V and J ends lost 5 bases and 3 bases respectively, with 11 bases between them. The CDR3 length is 14 residues. CDR1 is SGHTA, CDR2 FQGNSA, per germline. CDR3 nucleotide sequence: TGTGCCAGCAGCCTACAGGGATTTGGAAACACCATATATTTT. Translated: CASSLQGFGNTIYF.

This clone was seen once. The chain uses TRBV7-2 and TRBJ2-7, with 15 bases fitting TRBD2. Germline V gives CDR1 SGHTA, CDR2 FQGNSA. J was trimmed by 7 bases and V by 5 bases; bases with no gene match: 6. The CDR3 covers 15 residues. The CDR3 DNA is TGTGCCAGCAGCCCCGGACTAGCGGGAGGGCAAGAGCAGTACTTC. Residues: CASSPGLAGGQEQYF.

J is TRBJ2-7 and V is TRBV6-5; no definite D call. Germline CDR1 and CDR2: MNHEY and SVGAGI. The CDR3 length is 11 residues. Trimming removed 6 bases at V and 2 bases at J, with 5 bases between. CDR3 bases: TGTGCCAGCAGCCGAGCCTACGAGCAGTACTTC. The encoded protein is CASSRAYEQYF.

This chain joins TRBV4-3 and TRBJ2-4; possible D gene TRBD2, 6 bases. The CDR3 is 15 residues long. Germline CDR1 reads LGHNA; CDR2 reads YSLEER. V lost 0 bases to trimming and J lost 6 bases, with 12 bases between them. CDR3 residues: CASSQDSRGGNIQYF. The CDR3, as DNA: TGCGCCAGCAGCCAAGATAGTAGGGGAGGAAACATTCAGTACTTC.

The table lists this clone with a few counts. The V call is TRBV27, the J call TRBJ1-4; tentatively, D is TRBD1 (5 bases). This CDR3 contains 15 residues. Germline CDR1 MNHEY, CDR2 SMNVEV (reference sequence). Trimming removed 4 bases from V and 5 bases from J, with 14 bases in between. The CDR3 DNA follows: TGTGCCAGCAGTTATTCGAGTCGGGGGAATGAAAAACTGTTTTTT. This sequence encodes CASSYSSRGNEKLFF.

The V and J genes are TRBV13 and TRBJ1-3; weak D call: TRBD1 (5 bases). V was clipped by 5 bases and J by 1 base, with 12 bases between them. The CDR3 covers 15 residues. The germline gives CDR1 PRHDT, CDR2 FYEKMQ (reference sequence). The CDR3 protein is CASSGRVYSGNTIYF. CDR3 sequence (DNA): TGTGCCAGCAGCGGCAGGGTTTATTCTGGAAACACCATATATTTT.

The V and J genes are TRBV2 and TRBJ2-1; 10 nucleotides align to TRBD1. The V gene end was trimmed by 8 bases and the J gene end by 6 bases; junction bases not matched to a gene: 7. Per germline, CDR1 SNHLY and CDR2 FYNNEI. The CDR3 runs 14 residues. CDR3 bases: TGTGCCAGCGCCGGGACAGGGGTTATCAATGAGCAGTTCTTC. This codes for CASAGTGVINEQFF. Complete variable domain (other parts from reference TRBV2 and TRBJ2-1): EPEVTQTPSHQVTQMGQEVILRCVPISNHLYFYWYRQILGQKVEFLVSFYNNEISEKSEIFDDQFSVERPDGSNFTLKIRSTKLEDSAMYFCASAGTGVINEQFFGPGTRLTVL.

The table lists this clone with a count of one. The chain uses TRBV10-3 and TRBJ2-7, with 7 nucleotides matching TRBD1. Germline CDR1 and CDR2: ENHRY and SYGVKD. Trimming took 6 bases from V and 2 from J; bases not matched to a gene: 4. CDR3 length: 13 residues. This CDR3 reads CAISRDSTYEQYF. CDR3 nucleotides: TGTGCCATCAGCAGGGACAGTACCTACGAGCAGTACTTC.

The V call is TRBV5-8, the J call TRBJ2-7, with 10 positions matching TRBD2. The trim removed 0 bases at V and 7 bases at J, leaving 7 bases unmatched. This CDR3 has 15 amino acids. Germline V gene sequence: CDR1 SGHTS, CDR2 YDEGEE. Here the CDR3 reads CASSLVLAGVGEQYF. CDR3 nucleotides: TGTGCCAGCAGCTTGGTGCTAGCGGGAGTGGGTGAGCAGTACTTC.